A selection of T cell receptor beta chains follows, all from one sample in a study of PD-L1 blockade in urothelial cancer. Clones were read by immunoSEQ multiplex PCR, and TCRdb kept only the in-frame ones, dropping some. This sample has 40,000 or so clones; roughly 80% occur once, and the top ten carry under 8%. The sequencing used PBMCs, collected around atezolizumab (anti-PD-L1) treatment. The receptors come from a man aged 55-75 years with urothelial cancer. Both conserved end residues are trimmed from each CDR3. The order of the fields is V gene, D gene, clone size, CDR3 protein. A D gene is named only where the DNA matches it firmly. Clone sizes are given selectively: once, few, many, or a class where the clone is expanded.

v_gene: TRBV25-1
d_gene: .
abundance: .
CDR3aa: ASSDSLASEQF

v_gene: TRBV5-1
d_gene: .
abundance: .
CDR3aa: ASSVQGWGNQPQH

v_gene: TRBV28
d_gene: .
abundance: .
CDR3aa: ASSPQGLGSYNEQF

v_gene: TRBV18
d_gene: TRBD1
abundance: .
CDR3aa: ASSQDTGQGAYEQY

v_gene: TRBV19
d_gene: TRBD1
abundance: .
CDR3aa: ASSFGQGATYEQY

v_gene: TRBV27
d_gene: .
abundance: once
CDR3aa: ASSLSRTGGSNYGYT

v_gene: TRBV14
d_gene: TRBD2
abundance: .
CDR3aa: ASSQGLLAAYEQY

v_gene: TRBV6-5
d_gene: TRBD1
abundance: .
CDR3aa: ASSRQGPYEQY

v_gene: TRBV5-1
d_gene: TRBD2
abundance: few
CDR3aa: ASSTSDSTDTQY

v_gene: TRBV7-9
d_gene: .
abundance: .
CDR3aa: ASEGLAETQY

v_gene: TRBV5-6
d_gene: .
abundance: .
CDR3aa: ASSSPYQPQH

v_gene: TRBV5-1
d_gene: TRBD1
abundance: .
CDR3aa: ASSLGQGSPGANVLT

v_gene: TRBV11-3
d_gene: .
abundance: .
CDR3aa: ASSPGGARTEAF

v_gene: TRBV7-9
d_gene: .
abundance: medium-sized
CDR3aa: ASSPRGPDTQY

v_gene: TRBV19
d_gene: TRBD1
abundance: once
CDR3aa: ASSIWDSVEADTQY

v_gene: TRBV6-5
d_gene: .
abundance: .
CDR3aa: ASLSLAKGNEQF

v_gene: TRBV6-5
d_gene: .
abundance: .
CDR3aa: ASSYSSGDGEQF

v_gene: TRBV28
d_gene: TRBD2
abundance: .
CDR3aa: ASSSSILGRGGALYEQY

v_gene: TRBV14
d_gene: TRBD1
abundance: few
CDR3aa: ASSKTGGGRNSPLH

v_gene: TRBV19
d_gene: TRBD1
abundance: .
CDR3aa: ASRGTGRVGQPQH

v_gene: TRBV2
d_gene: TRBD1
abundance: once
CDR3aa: ASTGQGGNTEAF

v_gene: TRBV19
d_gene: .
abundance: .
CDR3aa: ASSPGLRENYGYT